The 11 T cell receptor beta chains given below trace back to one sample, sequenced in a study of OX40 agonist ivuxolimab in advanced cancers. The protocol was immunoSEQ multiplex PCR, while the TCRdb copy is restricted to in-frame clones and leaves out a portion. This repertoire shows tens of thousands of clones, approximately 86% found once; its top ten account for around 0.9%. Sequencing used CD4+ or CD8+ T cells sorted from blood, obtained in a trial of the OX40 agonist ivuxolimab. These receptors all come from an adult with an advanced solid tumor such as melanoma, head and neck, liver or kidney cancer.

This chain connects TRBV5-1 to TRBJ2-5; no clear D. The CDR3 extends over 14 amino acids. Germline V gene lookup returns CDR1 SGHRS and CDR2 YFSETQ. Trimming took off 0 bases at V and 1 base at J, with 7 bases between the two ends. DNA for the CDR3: TGCGCCAGCAGCTTGGCCCGAGGCCAAGAGACCCAGTACTTC. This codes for CASSLARGQETQYF.

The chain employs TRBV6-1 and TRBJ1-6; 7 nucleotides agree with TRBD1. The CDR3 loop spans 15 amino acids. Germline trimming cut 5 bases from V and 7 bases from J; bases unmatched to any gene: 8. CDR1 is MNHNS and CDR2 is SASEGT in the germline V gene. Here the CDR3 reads CASSNRDRRNSPLHF. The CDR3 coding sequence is TGTGCCAGCAGTAACCGGGACAGAAGAAATTCACCCCTCCACTTT.

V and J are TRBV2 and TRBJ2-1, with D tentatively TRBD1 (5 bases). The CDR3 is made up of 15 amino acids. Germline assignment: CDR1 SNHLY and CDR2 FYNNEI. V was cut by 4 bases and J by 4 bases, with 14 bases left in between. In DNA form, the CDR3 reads TGTGCCAGCAGTGGGGCGGCAGGGCTATACAATGAGCAGTTCTTC. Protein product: CASSGAAGLYNEQFF.

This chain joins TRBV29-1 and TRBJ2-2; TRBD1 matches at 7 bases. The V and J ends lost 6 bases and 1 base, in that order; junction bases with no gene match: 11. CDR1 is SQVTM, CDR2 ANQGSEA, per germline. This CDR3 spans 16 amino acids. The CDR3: CSVKDGTVKNTGELFF. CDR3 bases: TGCAGCGTGAAGGACGGGACAGTAAAGAACACCGGGGAGCTGTTTTTT.

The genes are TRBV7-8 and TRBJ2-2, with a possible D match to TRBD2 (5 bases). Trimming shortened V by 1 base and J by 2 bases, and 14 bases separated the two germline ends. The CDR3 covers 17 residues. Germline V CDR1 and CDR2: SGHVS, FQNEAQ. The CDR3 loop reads CASSLVWYRGNTGELFF. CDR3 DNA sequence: TGTGCCAGCAGCTTAGTCTGGTATCGGGGAAACACCGGGGAGCTGTTTTTT.

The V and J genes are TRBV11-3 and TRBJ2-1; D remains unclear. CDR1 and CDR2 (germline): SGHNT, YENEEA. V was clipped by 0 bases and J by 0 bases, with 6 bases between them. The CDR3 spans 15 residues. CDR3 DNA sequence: TGTGCCAGCAGCTTAGATGGCAGCTCCTACAATGAGCAGTTCTTC. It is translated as CASSLDGSSYNEQFF.

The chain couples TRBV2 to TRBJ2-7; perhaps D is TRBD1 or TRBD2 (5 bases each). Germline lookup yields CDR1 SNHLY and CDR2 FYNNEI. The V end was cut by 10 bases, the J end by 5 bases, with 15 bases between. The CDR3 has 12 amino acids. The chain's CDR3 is CATGARWDEQYF. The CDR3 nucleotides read TGTGCCACCGGGGCACGGTGGGACGAGCAGTACTTC.

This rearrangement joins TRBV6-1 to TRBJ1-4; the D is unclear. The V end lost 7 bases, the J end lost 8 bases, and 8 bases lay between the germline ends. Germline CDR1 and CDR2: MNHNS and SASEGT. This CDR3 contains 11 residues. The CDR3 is CASIRDEKLFF. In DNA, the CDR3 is TGTGCCAGCATCCGAGACGAAAAACTGTTTTTT.

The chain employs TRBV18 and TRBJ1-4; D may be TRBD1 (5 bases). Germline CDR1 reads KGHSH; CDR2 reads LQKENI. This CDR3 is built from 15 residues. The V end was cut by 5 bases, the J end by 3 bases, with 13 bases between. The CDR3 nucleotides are TGTGCCAGCTCATTACTACAGGAAGCTAATGAAAAACTGTTTTTT. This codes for CASSLLQEANEKLFF.

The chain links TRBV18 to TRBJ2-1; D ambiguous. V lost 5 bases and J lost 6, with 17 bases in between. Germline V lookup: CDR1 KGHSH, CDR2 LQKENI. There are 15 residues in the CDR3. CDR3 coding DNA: TGTGCCAGCTCAACAGCCGGTAACTACATCAATGAGCAGTTCTTC. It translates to CASSTAGNYINEQFF.

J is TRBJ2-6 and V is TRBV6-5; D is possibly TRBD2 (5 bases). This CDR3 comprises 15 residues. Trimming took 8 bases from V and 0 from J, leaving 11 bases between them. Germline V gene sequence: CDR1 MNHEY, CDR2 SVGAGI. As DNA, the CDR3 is TGTGCCAGCGGGATGGGGAGCTCTGGGGCCAACGTCCTGACTTTC. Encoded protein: CASGMGSSGANVLTF.